This TCR beta chain was documented in a study of cytomegalovirus exposure and HLA in healthy donors. In the study overall: From HLA-typed donors, an early data release held 70 million to 95 million unique TCRs.

This clone has just a few counts. Its antigen remains unknown. CDR3 length equals 15 residues. Trimming removed 0 bases at V and 2 bases at J, with 10 bases between. Germline V gene data show CDR1 as SGHRS and CDR2 as YFSETQ. Use of 60 Vbeta and 13 Jbeta primers characterized the PCR. Sequencing was performed with immunoSEQ multiplex PCR; in TCRdb, only in-frame clones are kept and a portion is missing. The repertoire holds 150,000 to 200,000 clones, around 83% seen once, with 0.95% to 1.4% in the top ten. General study results and limits: A later analysis associated 16,951 TCR beta sequences with HLA alleles at a 0.05 false discovery rate.

Material for sequencing was PBMCs. The clonotype originates from a woman aged 40 to 50 in good health and CMV-seronegative. The chain combines TRBV5-1 with TRBJ2-3; D ambiguous. DNA of the CDR3: TGCGCCAGCAGCTTGGCATCACTCTCCACAGATACGCAGTATTTT. Its protein product is CASSLASLSTDTQYF. Complete variable domain (other parts from reference TRBV5-1 and TRBJ2-3): KAGVTQTPRYLIKTRGQQVTLSCSPISGHRSVSWYQQTPGQGLQFLFEYFSETQRNKGNFPGRFSGRQFSNSRSEMNVSTLELGDSALYLCASSLASLSTDTQYFGPGTRLTVL.